This T cell receptor (beta chain) was captured in a study of blood T cell repertoires in COVID-19. Study at large: Spain, Italy and the United States supplied samples that represented acute and convalescent COVID-19. In each case, the material was cDNA or gDNA derived from T cells, B-cell-depleted T cells, or PBMCs.

Original processing notes: Cell counts per sample came from amplifying reference gene primers. Only in-frame clones appear in the TCRdb table, and some are missing; sequencing was by immunoSEQ multiplex PCR. V, J and clone size reflect that table, while D and trimming were determined from the DNA. Of around 130,000 clones listed, about nine tenths are singletons. The Seattle patients joined while their infection was active and were tracked longitudinally afterward. Looked up from germline, CDR1 is SGHNT and CDR2 is YYREEE (reference sequence). This CDR3 spans 14 amino acids. Trimming cost V 1 base and J 4 bases, with 11 bases left between them.

The TCR comes from a man between 60 and 75 years old with COVID-19, enrolled during active disease. J is TRBJ2-5 and V is TRBV5-4; possible D gene TRBD2, 7 bases. The sequenced material came from peripheral blood. In DNA form, the CDR3 reads TGTGCCAGCAGCTTGAAGGGGGGGTCAGAGACCCAGTACTTC. It encodes CASSLKGGSETQYF.